This is a list of T cell receptor beta chains from one sample in a study of shared clonotypes between healthy human individuals. TCRdb's copy holds only in-frame clones and misses some; the assay was immunoSEQ multiplex PCR. Among nearly 500,000 clones listed, about 82% were seen once. The sequencing input was PBMCs. The receptors originated from a woman aged 40-49 years in good health. Some clones in this sample may be carry-over from other donors' samples. The conserved cysteine and the conserved F or W are not part of the CDR3 here. The order of the fields is V gene, J gene, D gene, clone size, CDR3 protein. A D gene is named only where the DNA matches it firmly. Rows may omit the clone size; those that give it use once, few, many or a size class.

TRBV19	TRBJ2-2	NA	NA	ASVRAENTGELF
TRBV14	TRBJ1-1	NA	few	ASSADSDTEAF
TRBV15	TRBJ2-7	TRBD1	NA	ATSREYRGPAAGT
TRBV5-4	TRBJ2-1	TRBD1	few	ASSPDRDEQF
TRBV30	TRBJ2-7	NA	NA	AWTLGGDEQY
TRBV10-2	TRBJ2-3	NA	NA	ASTPGSQRSTDTQY
TRBV19	TRBJ2-7	TRBD1	NA	ATHPTGMGYEQY
TRBV6-6	TRBJ2-7	TRBD2	NA	ASKILAASSYEQY
TRBV14	TRBJ2-7	TRBD2	few	ASSQAGGGSYEQY
TRBV18	TRBJ2-5	NA	NA	ASSPNQRTFSQETQY
TRBV28	TRBJ1-2	NA	NA	ASSLGTAKNYGYT
TRBV2	TRBJ1-5	NA	NA	ASKKDGNNQPQH
TRBV28	TRBJ1-4	NA	NA	ATRTYEKLF
TRBV29-1	TRBJ2-5	NA	NA	SAGEGEETQY
TRBV29-1	TRBJ2-1	NA	NA	SVLQGYNEQF
TRBV28	TRBJ1-5	NA	NA	ASSSEVDNQPQH
TRBV4-1	TRBJ2-7	TRBD1	NA	ASSQAGTGDYEQY
TRBV29-1	NA	NA	NA	SVRTVRTFYEQY
TRBV28	TRBJ2-7	NA	NA	ASTPGGQRYYEQY
TRBV28	TRBJ1-2	NA	NA	ASSRRRELNYGYT
TRBV6-5	TRBJ2-1	NA	NA	ASRPGTASKEQF
TRBV10-3	TRBJ1-1	TRBD1	NA	AIRKAGQGNTEAF
TRBV7-9	TRBJ1-1	NA	many	ASSRGSGLNTEAF
TRBV18	TRBJ1-1	NA	NA	ASSPNRVSNTEAF
TRBV21-1	TRBJ2-7	NA	NA	ASSKTRLSGYEQY
TRBV7-9	TRBJ1-4	NA	NA	ASSRGAGVGGNEKLF
TRBV7-2	TRBJ2-6	NA	NA	ASGSGADVLT
TRBV25-1	TRBJ1-3	NA	NA	ASSVIHPWGAGNTIY
TRBV27	TRBJ1-1	NA	NA	ASSPRGGMNTEAF
TRBV28	TRBJ1-1	NA	few	ASSLVQRNTEAF
TRBV5-6	TRBJ2-3	NA	NA	ASSLSGRDTQY
TRBV12-5	TRBJ2-3	TRBD2	NA	ASGSLMGGADTQY
TRBV5-4	TRBJ2-1	TRBD2	NA	ASSLLAGGMDEQF
TRBV27	TRBJ1-1	NA	few	ASSLSIGWQGENTEAF
TRBV27	TRBJ2-7	TRBD2	NA	ASSFTTPGPEIAGYEQY